The rows below give T cell receptor beta chains drawn from one sample of a study of T cell repertoires in cytomegalovirus infection. TCRdb redid the calling of the reads with MiXCR, one entry per CDR3 protein. The data show about 740,000 distinct CDR3 sequences, 35% to 45% seen once. Input material: PBMCs. Source of these receptors: a human donor in good health (CMV status not recorded). Some clones in this sample may be carry-over from other donors' samples. Each CDR3 is given with its conserved first and last residue. The D gene is left open where the match is weak. Rows give clone size only sometimes, using once, few, many, or a class for an expanded clone.

d_call: NA
v_call: TRBV12-3/TRBV12-4
j_call: TRBJ1-3
clone_size: NA
cdr3_aa: CASSFTFGNTIYF
cdr3_nt: TGTGCCAGCAGTTTTACTTTCGGAAACACCATATATTTT

d_call: TRBD1
v_call: TRBV7-2
j_call: TRBJ1-2
clone_size: few
cdr3_aa: CASSRRQGLQGYTF
cdr3_nt: TGTGCCAGCAGCAGACGACAGGGGCTGCAGGGCTACACCTTC

d_call: TRBD1
v_call: TRBV7-4
j_call: TRBJ1-1
clone_size: once
cdr3_aa: CAAQGQVNTEDFF
cdr3_nt: TGTGCCGCACAGGGGCAAGTGAACACTGAAGATTTCTTT

d_call: NA
v_call: TRBV28
j_call: TRBJ2-2
clone_size: NA
cdr3_aa: CASTVWAGSNTGELFF
cdr3_nt: TGTGCCAGCACCGTATGGGCGGGGTCGAACACCGGGGAGCTGTTTTTT

d_call: NA
v_call: TRBV7-8
j_call: TRBJ2-2
clone_size: NA
cdr3_aa: CASSLRPYTRNTGELFF
cdr3_nt: TGTGCCAGCAGCTTGCGACCGTACACGCGTAACACCGGGGAGCTGTTTTTT

d_call: NA
v_call: TRBV7-6
j_call: TRBJ1-1
clone_size: few
cdr3_aa: CASSLDSLRDTEAFF
cdr3_nt: TGTGCCAGCAGCCTCGACAGCCTACGGGACACTGAAGCTTTCTTT

d_call: NA
v_call: TRBV29-1
j_call: TRBJ1-2
clone_size: NA
cdr3_aa: CSVRGLGGGYTF
cdr3_nt: TGCAGCGTCCGCGGGTTGGGGGGGGGCTACACCTTC

d_call: NA
v_call: TRBV4-1
j_call: TRBJ1-1
clone_size: few
cdr3_aa: CASSQFPSAGNTEAFF
cdr3_nt: TGCGCCAGCAGCCAATTTCCTAGCGCGGGGAACACTGAAGCTTTCTTT

d_call: NA
v_call: TRBV7-2
j_call: TRBJ2-7
clone_size: NA
cdr3_aa: CASSKLQESYEQYF
cdr3_nt: TGTGCCAGCAGCAAATTGCAGGAATCCTACGAGCAGTACTTC

d_call: NA
v_call: TRBV7-2
j_call: TRBJ1-2
clone_size: NA
cdr3_aa: CASSPLWPSAGYTF
cdr3_nt: TGTGCCAGCAGCCCCCTTTGGCCGTCGGCTGGCTACACCTTC

d_call: NA
v_call: TRBV20-1
j_call: TRBJ2-1
clone_size: NA
cdr3_aa: CSARVDTFTYNEQFF
cdr3_nt: TGCAGTGCTAGAGTGGATACTTTTACCTACAATGAGCAGTTCTTC

d_call: TRBD2
v_call: TRBV5-1
j_call: TRBJ2-7
clone_size: NA
cdr3_aa: CASRPGGGAYEQYF
cdr3_nt: TGCGCCAGCCGCCCCGGGGGGGGCGCCTACGAGCAGTACTTC

d_call: TRBD1
v_call: TRBV5-6
j_call: TRBJ1-2
clone_size: NA
cdr3_aa: CASSPPGQPGGGYTF
cdr3_nt: TGTGCCAGCAGCCCACCGGGACAGCCGGGGGGTGGCTACACCTTC

d_call: TRBD2
v_call: TRBV7-6
j_call: TRBJ2-7
clone_size: few
cdr3_aa: CASSLTPGGNYEQYF
cdr3_nt: TGTGCCAGCAGCTTAACACCCGGGGGGAATTACGAGCAGTACTTC

d_call: NA
v_call: TRBV7-8
j_call: TRBJ2-5
clone_size: NA
cdr3_aa: CASSFLEEETQYF
cdr3_nt: TGTGCCAGCAGCTTTCTGGAGGAAGAGACCCAGTACTTC

d_call: NA
v_call: TRBV20-1
j_call: TRBJ1-1
clone_size: few
cdr3_aa: CSASPTVNTEAFF
cdr3_nt: TGCAGTGCTAGCCCGACGGTGAACACTGAAGCTTTCTTT

d_call: TRBD1
v_call: TRBV28
j_call: TRBJ1-6
clone_size: few
cdr3_aa: CASTADRNNSPLHF
cdr3_nt: TGTGCCAGCACCGCGGACAGGAATAATTCACCCCTCCACTTT

d_call: NA
v_call: TRBV7-4
j_call: TRBJ1-1
clone_size: many
cdr3_aa: CASSLIEAFF
cdr3_nt: TGTGCCAGCAGCTTAATTGAAGCTTTCTTT

d_call: TRBD2
v_call: TRBV24-1
j_call: TRBJ2-1
clone_size: NA
cdr3_aa: CATSDSGTTYNEQFF
cdr3_nt: TGTGCCACCAGTGATTCCGGGACTACCTACAATGAGCAGTTCTTC

d_call: TRBD2
v_call: TRBV2
j_call: TRBJ2-5
clone_size: NA
cdr3_aa: CASKGGGAKETQYF
cdr3_nt: TGTGCCAGCAAAGGCGGGGGGGCCAAAGAGACCCAGTACTTC

d_call: NA
v_call: TRBV6-2/TRBV6-3
j_call: TRBJ1-2
clone_size: few
cdr3_aa: CASSYSRGYYGYTF
cdr3_nt: TGTGCCAGCAGTTACTCGCGGGGGTACTATGGCTACACCTTC

d_call: NA
v_call: TRBV7-2
j_call: TRBJ2-7
clone_size: few
cdr3_aa: CASSSDRANYKSYEQYF
cdr3_nt: TGTGCCAGCAGCTCGGACAGAGCAAATTACAAATCCTACGAGCAGTACTTC

d_call: NA
v_call: TRBV25-1
j_call: TRBJ2-7
clone_size: NA
cdr3_aa: CASSDPGTYEQYF
cdr3_nt: TGTGCCAGCAGTGACCCGGGGACCTACGAGCAGTACTTC

d_call: TRBD1
v_call: TRBV5-6
j_call: TRBJ1-4
clone_size: NA
cdr3_aa: CASSFGQGNKNEKLFF
cdr3_nt: TGTGCCAGCAGCTTCGGACAGGGAAACAAGAATGAAAAACTGTTTTTT

d_call: TRBD2
v_call: TRBV10-3
j_call: TRBJ2-5
clone_size: few
cdr3_aa: CAIKGGLASGQETQYF
cdr3_nt: TGTGCCATCAAAGGTGGGCTGGCTAGCGGCCAAGAGACCCAGTACTTC

d_call: NA
v_call: TRBV2
j_call: TRBJ1-5
clone_size: few
cdr3_aa: CASSGEDQPQHF
cdr3_nt: TGTGCCAGCAGTGGAGAAGATCAGCCCCAGCATTTT

d_call: NA
v_call: TRBV4-1
j_call: TRBJ2-2
clone_size: many
cdr3_aa: CASRHTNTGELFF
cdr3_nt: TGCGCCAGCAGACACACGAACACCGGGGAGCTGTTTTTT

d_call: NA
v_call: TRBV7-9
j_call: TRBJ2-2
clone_size: few
cdr3_aa: CASSSSEGANTGELFF
cdr3_nt: TGTGCCAGCAGCTCGAGCGAGGGGGCGAACACCGGGGAGCTGTTTTTT

d_call: TRBD1
v_call: TRBV10-3
j_call: TRBJ1-1
clone_size: few
cdr3_aa: CAIDRGEHTEAFF
cdr3_nt: TGTGCCATCGACAGGGGGGAGCACACTGAAGCTTTCTTT

d_call: NA
v_call: TRBV6-6
j_call: TRBJ1-1
clone_size: NA
cdr3_aa: CASSYTTAPNTEAFF
cdr3_nt: TGTGCCAGCAGTTACACGACAGCCCCGAACACTGAAGCTTTCTTT

d_call: NA
v_call: TRBV27
j_call: TRBJ2-3
clone_size: few
cdr3_aa: CASSLPSSTGRTDTQYF
cdr3_nt: TGTGCCAGCAGTTTACCCTCGTCAACGGGCCGGACAGATACGCAGTATTTT

d_call: TRBD1
v_call: TRBV12-3/TRBV12-4
j_call: TRBJ2-2
clone_size: once
cdr3_aa: CASRLHGQGAGELFF
cdr3_nt: TGTGCCAGCAGGCTCCATGGACAGGGGGCCGGGGAGCTGTTTTTT

d_call: TRBD1
v_call: TRBV20-1
j_call: TRBJ2-7
clone_size: NA
cdr3_aa: CSADRGLEQYF
cdr3_nt: TGCAGTGCGGATAGGGGGCTCGAGCAGTACTTC

d_call: TRBD2
v_call: TRBV7-6
j_call: TRBJ2-2
clone_size: NA
cdr3_aa: CASSLATGLITGELFF
cdr3_nt: TGTGCCAGCAGCTTAGCCACGGGACTAATTACCGGGGAGCTGTTTTTT

d_call: NA
v_call: TRBV2
j_call: TRBJ1-3
clone_size: few
cdr3_aa: CASSATGSGNTIYF
cdr3_nt: TGTGCCAGCAGTGCCACAGGCTCTGGAAACACCATATATTTT

d_call: TRBD1
v_call: TRBV27
j_call: TRBJ1-6
clone_size: NA
cdr3_aa: CASKQGWTPLHF
cdr3_nt: TGTGCCAGCAAACAGGGGTGGACACCCCTCCACTTT

d_call: TRBD1
v_call: TRBV19
j_call: TRBJ1-1
clone_size: NA
cdr3_aa: CASSIRTGWAEAFF
cdr3_nt: TGTGCCAGTAGTATCCGGACAGGGTGGGCTGAAGCTTTCTTT

d_call: NA
v_call: TRBV10-2
j_call: TRBJ2-1
clone_size: few
cdr3_aa: CASGHEQFF
cdr3_nt: TGCGCCAGCGGGCATGAGCAGTTCTTC

d_call: NA
v_call: TRBV20-1
j_call: TRBJ2-7
clone_size: NA
cdr3_aa: CSARALAGSYEQYF
cdr3_nt: TGCAGTGCTAGAGCACTGGCGGGGTCCTACGAGCAGTACTTC

d_call: NA
v_call: TRBV11-2
j_call: TRBJ1-2
clone_size: NA
cdr3_aa: CASSPRGGDYYGYTF
cdr3_nt: TGTGCCAGCAGCCCAAGGGGGGGCGACTACTATGGCTACACCTTC

d_call: NA
v_call: TRBV20-1
j_call: TRBJ1-2
clone_size: once
cdr3_aa: CSAPTWGSESYGYTF
cdr3_nt: TGCAGTGCTCCGACTTGGGGGTCTGAAAGCTATGGCTACACCTTC

d_call: NA
v_call: TRBV5-1
j_call: TRBJ2-1
clone_size: few
cdr3_aa: CASSLEGPYSYNEQFF
cdr3_nt: TGCGCCAGCAGCTTGGAGGGACCCTACTCCTACAATGAGCAGTTCTTC

d_call: NA
v_call: TRBV12-3/TRBV12-4
j_call: TRBJ1-1
clone_size: many
cdr3_aa: CASSFQAPTTGAVEAFF
cdr3_nt: TGTGCCAGCAGTTTTCAGGCCCCAACCACGGGGGCCGTTGAAGCTTTCTTT

d_call: TRBD2
v_call: TRBV7-3
j_call: TRBJ2-3
clone_size: NA
cdr3_aa: CASSLTPSGGSGTQYF
cdr3_nt: TGTGCCAGCAGCTTAACACCTAGCGGGGGGTCGGGTACTCAGTATTTT

d_call: TRBD1
v_call: TRBV10-3
j_call: TRBJ1-1
clone_size: few
cdr3_aa: CAISERTGVFTEAFF
cdr3_nt: TGTGCCATCAGTGAGAGGACAGGGGTCTTCACTGAAGCTTTCTTT

d_call: TRBD1
v_call: TRBV7-9
j_call: TRBJ1-1
clone_size: NA
cdr3_aa: CASSPLGPRGITEAFF
cdr3_nt: TGTGCCAGCAGCCCCCTTGGGCCCAGGGGGATCACTGAAGCTTTCTTT

d_call: TRBD2
v_call: TRBV3-1
j_call: TRBJ2-7
clone_size: NA
cdr3_aa: CASSQDGGLATYEQYF
cdr3_nt: TGTGCCAGCAGCCAAGACGGGGGACTAGCGACCTACGAGCAGTACTTC

d_call: NA
v_call: TRBV9
j_call: TRBJ1-3
clone_size: NA
cdr3_aa: CASSTKDGEETIYF
cdr3_nt: TGTGCCAGCAGCACCAAGGACGGTGAGGAGACCATATATTTT

d_call: NA
v_call: TRBV2
j_call: TRBJ2-2
clone_size: NA
cdr3_aa: CASRRMGGETGELVF
cdr3_nt: TGTGCCAGCAGGAGGATGGGGGGAGAAACCGGGGAGCTGGTTTTT

d_call: NA
v_call: TRBV7-9
j_call: TRBJ1-2
clone_size: NA
cdr3_aa: CASSDPRTIGYTF
cdr3_nt: TGTGCCAGCTCGGACCCGAGGACGATTGGCTACACCTTC

d_call: NA
v_call: TRBV7-2
j_call: TRBJ1-1
clone_size: few
cdr3_aa: CASSFKRTEAFF
cdr3_nt: TGTGCCAGCAGCTTTAAGAGGACTGAAGCTTTCTTT

d_call: TRBD1
v_call: TRBV19
j_call: TRBJ2-7
clone_size: few
cdr3_aa: CASSARQGIAHEQYF
cdr3_nt: TGTGCCAGTAGTGCCCGACAGGGAATCGCCCACGAGCAGTACTTC

d_call: NA
v_call: TRBV28
j_call: TRBJ2-7
clone_size: few
cdr3_aa: CASSRFGEQYF
cdr3_nt: TGTGCCAGCAGTCGGTTTGGCGAGCAGTACTTC

d_call: TRBD1
v_call: TRBV12-3/TRBV12-4
j_call: TRBJ2-1
clone_size: few
cdr3_aa: CPVSWGQAEEGSYNEQFF
cdr3_nt: TGCCCAGTTAGCTGGGGACAGGCCGAAGAAGGCTCCTACAATGAGCAGTTCTTC

d_call: NA
v_call: TRBV4-2
j_call: TRBJ1-2
clone_size: NA
cdr3_aa: CASSPQGNRYGYTF
cdr3_nt: TGTGCCAGCAGCCCGCAGGGGAACCGCTATGGCTACACCTTC

d_call: TRBD2
v_call: TRBV19
j_call: TRBJ2-1
clone_size: NA
cdr3_aa: CASAPKFSGPPYNEQFF
cdr3_nt: TGTGCCAGTGCACCGAAATTTAGCGGGCCCCCCTACAATGAGCAGTTCTTC

d_call: TRBD2
v_call: TRBV6-1
j_call: TRBJ2-1
clone_size: few
cdr3_aa: CASSEATLGGGGPANEQFF
cdr3_nt: TGTGCCAGCAGTGAAGCGACCCTTGGGGGGGGAGGGCCCGCCAATGAGCAGTTCTTC

d_call: TRBD1
v_call: TRBV4-2
j_call: TRBJ2-2
clone_size: once
cdr3_aa: CASSPGTDTGELFF
cdr3_nt: TGTGCCAGCAGCCCAGGGACAGACACCGGGGAGCTGTTTTTT

d_call: NA
v_call: TRBV7-6
j_call: TRBJ2-1
clone_size: many
cdr3_aa: CASSLQGPSSYNEQFF
cdr3_nt: TGTGCCAGCAGCTTACAGGGCCCGAGCTCCTACAATGAGCAGTTCTTC